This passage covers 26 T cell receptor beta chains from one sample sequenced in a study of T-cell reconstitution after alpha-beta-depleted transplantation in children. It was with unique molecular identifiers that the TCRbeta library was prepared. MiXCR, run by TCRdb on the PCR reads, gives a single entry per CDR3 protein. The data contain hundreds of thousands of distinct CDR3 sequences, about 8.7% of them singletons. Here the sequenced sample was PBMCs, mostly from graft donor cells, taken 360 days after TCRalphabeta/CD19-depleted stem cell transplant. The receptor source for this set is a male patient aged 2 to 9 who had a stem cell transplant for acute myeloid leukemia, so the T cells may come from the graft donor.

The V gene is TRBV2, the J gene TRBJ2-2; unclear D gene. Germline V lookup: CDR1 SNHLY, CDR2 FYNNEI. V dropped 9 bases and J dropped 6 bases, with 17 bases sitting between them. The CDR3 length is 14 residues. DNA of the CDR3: TGTGCCAGTCAAGAATCTATTAGCTCCGGGGAGCTGTTTTTT. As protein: CASQESISSGELFF.

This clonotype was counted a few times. The CDR3 sequence: CASSSGTGAYQPQHF. For the CDR3, the DNA is TGTGCCAGTAGCTCCGGGACAGGGGCATATCAGCCCCAGCATTTT. The V gene is TRBV27, the J gene TRBJ1-5, with TRBD1 matching over 10 bases. Per germline, CDR1 MNHEY and CDR2 SMNVEV (reference sequence). V trimming: 9 bases; J trimming: 5 bases; junction bases outside the gene matches: 10. The CDR3 spans 15 residues.

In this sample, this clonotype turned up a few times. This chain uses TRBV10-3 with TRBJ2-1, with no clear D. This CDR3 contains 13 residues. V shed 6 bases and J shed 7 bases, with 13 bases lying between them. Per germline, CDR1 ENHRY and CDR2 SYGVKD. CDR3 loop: CAIRGSLKNEQFF. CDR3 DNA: TGTGCCATCAGGGGAAGTCTCAAGAATGAGCAGTTCTTC.

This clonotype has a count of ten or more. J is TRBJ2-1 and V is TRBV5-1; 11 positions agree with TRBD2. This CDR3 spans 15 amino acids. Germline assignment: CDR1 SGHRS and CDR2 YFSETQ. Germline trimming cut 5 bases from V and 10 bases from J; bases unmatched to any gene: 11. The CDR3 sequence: CASSLPGLAAPEQFF. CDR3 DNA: TGCGCCAGCAGTTTACCGGGACTAGCGGCCCCAGAGCAGTTCTTC. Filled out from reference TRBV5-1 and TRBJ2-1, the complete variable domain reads KAGVTQTPRYLIKTRGQQVTLSCSPISGHRSVSWYQQTPGQGLQFLFEYFSETQRNKGNFPGRFSGRQFSNSRSEMNVSTLELGDSALYLCASSLPGLAAPEQFFGPGTRLTVL.

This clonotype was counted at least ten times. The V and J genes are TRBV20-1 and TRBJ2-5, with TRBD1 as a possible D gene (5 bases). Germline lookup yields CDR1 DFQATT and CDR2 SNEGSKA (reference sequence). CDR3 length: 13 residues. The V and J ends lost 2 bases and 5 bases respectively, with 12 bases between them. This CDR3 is CSARRQGSETQYF. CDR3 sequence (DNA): TGCAGTGCTAGAAGGCAGGGCTCGGAGACCCAGTACTTC.

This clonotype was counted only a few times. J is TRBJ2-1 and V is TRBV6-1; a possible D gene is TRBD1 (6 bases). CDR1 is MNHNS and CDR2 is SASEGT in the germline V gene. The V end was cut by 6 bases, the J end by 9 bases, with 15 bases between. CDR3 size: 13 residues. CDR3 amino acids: CASRLQGGCEQFF. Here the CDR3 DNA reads TGTGCCAGCAGACTACAGGGTGGCTGTGAGCAGTTCTTC.

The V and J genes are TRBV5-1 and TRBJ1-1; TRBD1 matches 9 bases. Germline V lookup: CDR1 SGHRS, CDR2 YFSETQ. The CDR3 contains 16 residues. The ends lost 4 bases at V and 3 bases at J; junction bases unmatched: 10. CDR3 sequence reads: CASSLVWTGEDTEAFF. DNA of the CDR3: TGCGCCAGCAGCCTAGTCTGGACAGGGGAGGACACTGAAGCTTTCTTT. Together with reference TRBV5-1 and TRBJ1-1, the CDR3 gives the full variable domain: KAGVTQTPRYLIKTRGQQVTLSCSPISGHRSVSWYQQTPGQGLQFLFEYFSETQRNKGNFPGRFSGRQFSNSRSEMNVSTLELGDSALYLCASSLVWTGEDTEAFFGQGTRLTVV.

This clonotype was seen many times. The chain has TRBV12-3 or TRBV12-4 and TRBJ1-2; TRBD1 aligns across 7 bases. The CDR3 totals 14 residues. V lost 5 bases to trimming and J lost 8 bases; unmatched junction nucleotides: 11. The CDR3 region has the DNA TGTGCCAGCAGTCCCCACAGGGGCTCGGAGGGCTACACCTTC. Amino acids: CASSPHRGSEGYTF.

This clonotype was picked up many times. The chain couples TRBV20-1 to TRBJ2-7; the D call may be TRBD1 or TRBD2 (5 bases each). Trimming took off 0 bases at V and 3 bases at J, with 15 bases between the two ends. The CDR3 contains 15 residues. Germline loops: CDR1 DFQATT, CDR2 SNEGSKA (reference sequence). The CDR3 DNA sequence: TGCAGTGCTAGAGATCTCGAGGGGACGATCTACGAGCAGTACGTC. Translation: CSARDLEGTIYEQYV.

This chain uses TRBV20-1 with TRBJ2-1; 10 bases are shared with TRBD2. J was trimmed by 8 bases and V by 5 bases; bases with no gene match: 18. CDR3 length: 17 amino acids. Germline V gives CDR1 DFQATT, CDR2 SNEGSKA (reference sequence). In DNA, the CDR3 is TGCAGTGCTCTCCTAGCGGGAGTCCGGGTCCAGAGGGATGAGCAGTTCTTC. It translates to CSALLAGVRVQRDEQFF.

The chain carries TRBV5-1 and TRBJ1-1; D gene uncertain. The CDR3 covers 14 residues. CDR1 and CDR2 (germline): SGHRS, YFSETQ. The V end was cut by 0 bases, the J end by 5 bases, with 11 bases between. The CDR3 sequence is CASSLDPFQTEAFF. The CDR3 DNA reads TGCGCCAGCAGCTTGGATCCATTCCAGACTGAAGCTTTCTTT. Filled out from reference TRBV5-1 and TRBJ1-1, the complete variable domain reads KAGVTQTPRYLIKTRGQQVTLSCSPISGHRSVSWYQQTPGQGLQFLFEYFSETQRNKGNFPGRFSGRQFSNSRSEMNVSTLELGDSALYLCASSLDPFQTEAFFGQGTRLTVV.

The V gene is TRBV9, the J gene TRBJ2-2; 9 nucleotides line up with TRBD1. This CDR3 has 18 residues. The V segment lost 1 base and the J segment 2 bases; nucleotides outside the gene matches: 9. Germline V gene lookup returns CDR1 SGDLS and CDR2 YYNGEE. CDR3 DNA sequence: TGTGCCAGCAGCGTATCTTCTTTGGGACAGGGCAACACCGGGGAGCTGTTTTTT. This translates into CASSVSSLGQGNTGELFF.

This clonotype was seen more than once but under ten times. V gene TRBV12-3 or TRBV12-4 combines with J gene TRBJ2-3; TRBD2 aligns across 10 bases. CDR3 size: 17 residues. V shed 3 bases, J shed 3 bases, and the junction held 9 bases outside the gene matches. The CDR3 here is CASSFFRASGRTDTQYF. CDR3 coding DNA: TGTGCCAGCAGTTTTTTTCGAGCTAGCGGGAGAACAGATACGCAGTATTTT.

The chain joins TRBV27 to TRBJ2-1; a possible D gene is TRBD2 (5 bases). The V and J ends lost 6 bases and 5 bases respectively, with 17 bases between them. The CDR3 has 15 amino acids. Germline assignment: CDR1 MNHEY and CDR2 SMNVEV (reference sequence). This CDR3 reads CASSPSLAFHNEQFF. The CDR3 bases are TGTGCCAGCAGCCCTAGCTTGGCCTTCCACAATGAGCAGTTCTTC.

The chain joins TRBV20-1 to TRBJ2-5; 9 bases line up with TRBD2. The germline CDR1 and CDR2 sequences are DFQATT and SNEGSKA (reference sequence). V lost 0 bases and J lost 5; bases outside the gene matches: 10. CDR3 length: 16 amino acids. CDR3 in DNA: TGCAGTGCTAGAGATCAGGGTAGCGGGAGATGGGAGACCCAGTACTTC. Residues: CSARDQGSGRWETQYF.

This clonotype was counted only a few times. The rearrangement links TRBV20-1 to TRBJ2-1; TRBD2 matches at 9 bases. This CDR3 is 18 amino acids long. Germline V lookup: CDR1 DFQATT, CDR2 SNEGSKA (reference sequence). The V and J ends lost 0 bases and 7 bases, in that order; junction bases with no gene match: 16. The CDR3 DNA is TGCAGTGCTAGAGATTCCGGTTTGCGGGGGGGCCTTCATAATGAGCAGTTCTTC. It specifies CSARDSGLRGGLHNEQFF.

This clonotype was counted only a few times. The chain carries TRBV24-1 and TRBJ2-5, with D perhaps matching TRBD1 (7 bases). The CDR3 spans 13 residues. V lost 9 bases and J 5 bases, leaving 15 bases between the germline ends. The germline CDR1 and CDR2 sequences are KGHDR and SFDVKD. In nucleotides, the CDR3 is TGTGCCACCGCAGGGGGGTTGCGGGAGACCCAGTACTTC. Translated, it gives CATAGGLRETQYF.

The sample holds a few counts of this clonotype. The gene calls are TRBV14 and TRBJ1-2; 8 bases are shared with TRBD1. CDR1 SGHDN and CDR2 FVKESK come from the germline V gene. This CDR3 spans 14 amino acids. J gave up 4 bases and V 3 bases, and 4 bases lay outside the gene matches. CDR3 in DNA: TGTGCCAGCAGCCACGTAGGACAGGGCTATGGCTACACCTTC. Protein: CASSHVGQGYGYTF.

CDR3 residues: CASSIVPGQGSDEQFF. The CDR3 nucleotides are TGTGCCAGCAGCATAGTTCCGGGACAGGGGAGCGATGAGCAGTTCTTC. The chain recombines TRBV7-9 with TRBJ2-1; 10 bases fit TRBD1. CDR3 length: 16 residues. The trim removed 5 bases at V and 8 bases at J, leaving 12 bases unmatched. Per germline, CDR1 SEHNR and CDR2 FQNEAQ (reference sequence).

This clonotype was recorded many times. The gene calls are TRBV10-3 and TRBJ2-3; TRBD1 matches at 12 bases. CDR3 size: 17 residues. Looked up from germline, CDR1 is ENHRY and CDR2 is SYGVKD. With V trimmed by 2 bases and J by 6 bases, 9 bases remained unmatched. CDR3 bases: TGTGCCATCAGTGAGAGTTTGGGGACAGGGGGCGCGGATACGCAGTATTTT. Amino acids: CAISESLGTGGADTQYF.

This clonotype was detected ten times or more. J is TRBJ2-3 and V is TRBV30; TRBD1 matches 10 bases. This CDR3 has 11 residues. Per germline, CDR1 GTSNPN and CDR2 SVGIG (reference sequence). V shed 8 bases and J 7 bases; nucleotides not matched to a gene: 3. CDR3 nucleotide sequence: TGTGCCGGTGACAGGGGGCATACGCAGTATTTT. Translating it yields CAGDRGHTQYF.

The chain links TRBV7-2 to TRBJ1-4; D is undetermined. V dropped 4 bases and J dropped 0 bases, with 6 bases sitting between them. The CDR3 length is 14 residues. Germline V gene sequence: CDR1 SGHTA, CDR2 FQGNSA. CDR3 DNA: TGTGCCAGCAGCTACGCAGCAACTAATGAAAAACTGTTTTTT. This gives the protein CASSYAATNEKLFF.

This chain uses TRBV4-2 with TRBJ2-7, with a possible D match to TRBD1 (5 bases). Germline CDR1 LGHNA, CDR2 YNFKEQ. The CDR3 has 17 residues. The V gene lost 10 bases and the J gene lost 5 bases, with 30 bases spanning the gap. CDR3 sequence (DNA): TGTGCCATGAGCCCAGGGCTCCCCTGCCAAAGTTCGCACGAGCAGTACTTC. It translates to CAMSPGLPCQSSHEQYF.

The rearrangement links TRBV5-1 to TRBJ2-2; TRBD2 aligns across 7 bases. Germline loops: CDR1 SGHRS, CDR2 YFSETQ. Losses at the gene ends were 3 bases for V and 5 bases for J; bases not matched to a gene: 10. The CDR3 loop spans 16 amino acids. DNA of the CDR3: TGCGCCAGCAGCTCCCCTGGGGGGGTTCTTACCGGGGAGCTGTTTTTT. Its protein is CASSSPGGVLTGELFF.

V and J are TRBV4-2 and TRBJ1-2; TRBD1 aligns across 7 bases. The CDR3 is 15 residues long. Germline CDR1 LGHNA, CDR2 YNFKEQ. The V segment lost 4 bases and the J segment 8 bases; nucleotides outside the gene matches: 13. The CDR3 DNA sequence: TGTGCCAGCAGCCGACTACAGGGGAACGATCGCGGCTACACCTTC. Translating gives CASSRLQGNDRGYTF.

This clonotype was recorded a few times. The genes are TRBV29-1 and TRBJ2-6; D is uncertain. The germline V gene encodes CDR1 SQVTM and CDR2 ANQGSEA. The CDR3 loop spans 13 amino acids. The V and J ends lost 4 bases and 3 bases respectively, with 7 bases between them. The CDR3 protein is CSVAAFGANVLTF. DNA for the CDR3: TGCAGCGTTGCTGCCTTTGGGGCCAACGTCCTGACTTTC.